A single sample gave rise to the 22 T cell receptor beta chains below, sequenced in a study of cytomegalovirus exposure and HLA in healthy donors. Both 60 Vbeta primers and 13 Jbeta primers went into the PCR. Method: immunoSEQ multiplex PCR; TCRdb's copy keeps in-frame clones and lacks some. Of about 140,000 clones listed, roughly 77% were seen once; the top ten hold 2.5% to 3.5%. Source material: PBMCs. Source of these receptors: a female donor in good health and CMV-seronegative.

The chain uses TRBV29-1 and TRBJ2-5, with a possible D match to TRBD1 (6 bases). The V end lost 3 bases, the J end lost 2 bases, and 16 bases lay between the germline ends. This CDR3 has 15 amino acids. Per germline, CDR1 SQVTM and CDR2 ANQGSEA. The CDR3 DNA reads TGCAGCGTTGATTCGCGACAGGAGCCTCAAGAGACCCAGTACTTC. Its protein is CSVDSRQEPQETQYF.

V and J are TRBV9 and TRBJ2-7; possible D gene TRBD2, 6 bases. The germline CDR1 and CDR2 sequences are SGDLS and YYNGEE. The CDR3 covers 14 residues. Trimming left V 3 bases short and J 2 bases short, with 12 bases between. This CDR3 reads CASSAGLPPYEQYF. The CDR3 coding sequence is TGTGCCAGCAGCGCGGGACTTCCACCCTACGAGCAGTACTTC.

CDR3: CASSLERQGTYGYTF. The DNA of the CDR3 is TGTGCCAGCAGCTTGGAGAGACAGGGTACCTATGGCTACACCTTC. V is TRBV5-5 and J is TRBJ1-2, with 7 nucleotides matching TRBD1. From germline, CDR1 is SGHKS and CDR2 YYEKEE (reference sequence). The CDR3 runs 15 residues. V dropped 0 bases and J dropped 4; count of bases not matched to a gene: 6. Full variable domain (missing parts from reference TRBV5-5 and TRBJ1-2): DAGVTQSPTHLIKTRGQQVTLRCSPISGHKSVSWYQQVLGQGPQFIFQYYEKEERGRGNFPDRFSARQFPNYSSELNVNALLLGDSALYLCASSLERQGTYGYTFGSGTRLTVV.

This rearrangement joins TRBV5-1 to TRBJ1-2; D might be TRBD1 (6 bases). The CDR3 has 14 residues. CDR1 is SGHRS, CDR2 YFSETQ, per germline. V dropped 4 bases and J dropped 6 bases, with 16 bases sitting between them. The CDR3 DNA reads TGCGCCAGCAGCGCAGGACAGCCCAGACATGGCTACACCTTC. As protein: CASSAGQPRHGYTF. The full variable domain, its missing parts supplied by reference TRBV5-1 and TRBJ1-2, is KAGVTQTPRYLIKTRGQQVTLSCSPISGHRSVSWYQQTPGQGLQFLFEYFSETQRNKGNFPGRFSGRQFSNSRSEMNVSTLELGDSALYLCASSAGQPRHGYTFGSGTRLTVV.

The chain has TRBV4-3 and TRBJ2-2; 7 bases are shared with TRBD2. The CDR3 consists of 15 residues. Trimming at V came to 4 bases and at J to 4 bases, leaving 6 bases not matched to a gene. The germline V gene encodes CDR1 LGHNA and CDR2 YSLEER. CDR3 nucleotide sequence: TGCGCCAGCAGCCGGGCGGGAGACTCCACCGGGGAGCTGTTTTTT. This encodes CASSRAGDSTGELFF.

The V and J genes are TRBV5-8 and TRBJ2-6, with unresolved D. The ends were cut back, 6 bases at V and 2 bases at J, with 6 bases in the middle. The CDR3 has 13 residues. In germline, CDR1 is SGHTS, CDR2 YDEGEE. In DNA form, the CDR3 reads TGTGCCAGCACTGAGGCTGGGGCCAACGTCCTGACTTTC. It encodes CASTEAGANVLTF.

The chain combines TRBV5-1 with TRBJ1-1, with TRBD1 matching over 9 bases. CDR1 and CDR2 (germline): SGHRS, YFSETQ. V trimming: 0 bases; J trimming: 10 bases; junction bases outside the gene matches: 7. This CDR3 is built from 14 residues. CDR3 loop: CASSLAGQGAGAFF. The CDR3, as DNA: TGCGCCAGCAGCTTGGCGGGACAGGGAGCTGGAGCTTTCTTT.

This rearrangement joins TRBV7-9 to TRBJ1-5; tentatively, D is TRBD1 (6 bases). CDR3 size: 14 residues. V was shortened by 3 bases and J by 5 bases, with 11 bases between the two germline ends. Germline-derived CDR1 and CDR2 are SEHNR and FQNEAQ (reference sequence). The CDR3: CASSFGGRHQPQHF. In DNA form, the CDR3 reads TGTGCCAGCAGCTTCGGGGGGCGTCATCAGCCCCAGCATTTT.

The genes are TRBV27 and TRBJ1-2, with 9 bases identical to TRBD1. The V gene's germline CDR1 is MNHEY and CDR2 SMNVEV (reference sequence). The CDR3 runs to 14 residues. Unmatched junction bases numbered 11, after V lost 10 bases and J lost 5 bases. The CDR3 spells CATKQGAREYGYTF. The CDR3 DNA follows: TGTGCCACGAAACAGGGGGCGCGAGAGTATGGCTACACCTTC.

The gene calls are TRBV27 and TRBJ2-1; D is perhaps TRBD1 (5 bases). Deletions cut 6 bases from V and 0 bases from J, with 15 bases between. This CDR3 is 16 amino acids long. Germline V lookup: CDR1 MNHEY, CDR2 SMNVEV (reference sequence). The DNA for the CDR3 is TGTGCCAGCAGGACAGACAGTTTGAGCTCCTACAATGAGCAGTTCTTC. This encodes CASRTDSLSSYNEQFF.

The genes are TRBV7-9 and TRBJ1-5; possibly TRBD1 for D (6 bases). Germline lookup yields CDR1 SEHNR and CDR2 FQNEAQ (reference sequence). Trimming took 4 bases from V and 7 from J, leaving 11 bases between them. The CDR3 runs 13 residues. CDR3 coding DNA: TGTGCCAGCAGCTCAACGGACAGCCAGCCCCAGCATTTT. This encodes CASSSTDSQPQHF.

This clone came up a few times. The chain is built from TRBV6-1 and TRBJ2-5; possible D gene TRBD1, 6 bases. The CDR3 is 14 residues long. V lost 3 bases to trimming and J lost 2 bases, with 10 bases between them. Germline V gene lookup returns CDR1 MNHNS and CDR2 SASEGT. The CDR3 nucleotides read TGTGCCAGCAGTGATTCAGGGGCACAAGAGACCCAGTACTTC. As protein: CASSDSGAQETQYF.

This clone turned up a few times. The chain joins TRBV27 to TRBJ1-2; D gene unclear. Trimming removed 5 bases from V and 1 base from J, with 11 bases in between. CDR3 length: 14 residues. Germline loops: CDR1 MNHEY, CDR2 SMNVEV (reference sequence). In DNA, the CDR3 is TGTGCCAGCAGTCCCCTGATAGATAACTATGGCTACACCTTC. Translation: CASSPLIDNYGYTF.

The CDR3 loop reads CASSPRVLAGNTIYF. The DNA of the CDR3 is TGTGCCAGCAGCCCCCGGGTCTTAGCTGGAAACACCATATATTTT. V gene TRBV9 combines with J gene TRBJ1-3; unclear D gene. V gave up 4 bases and J gave up 2 bases, with 13 bases separating them. The CDR3 contains 15 residues. Per the germline V gene, CDR1 is SGDLS and CDR2 is YYNGEE. The full variable domain, rest sourced from reference TRBV9 and TRBJ1-3, is DSGVTQTPKHLITATGQRVTLRCSPRSGDLSVYWYQQSLDQGLQFLIQYYNGEERAKGNILERFSAQQFPDLHSELNLSSLELGDSALYFCASSPRVLAGNTIYFGEGSWLTVV.

The rearrangement uses TRBV14 and TRBJ2-1, with TRBD2 matching over 8 bases. This CDR3 comprises 16 residues. J lost 8 bases, V lost 4 bases, and 13 bases had no gene match. Germline CDR1 reads SGHDN; CDR2 reads FVKESK. CDR3 nucleotides: TGTGCCAGCAGCCCTTATGCCGGGAGGGCGGGGGATGAGCAGTTCTTC. This encodes CASSPYAGRAGDEQFF.

The chain combines TRBV5-6 with TRBJ2-5, with 8 bases matching TRBD2. The germline V gene has CDR1 SGHDT and CDR2 YYEEEE. CDR3 length: 14 amino acids. V trimming: 7 bases; J trimming: 0 bases; junction bases outside the gene matches: 5. The CDR3 is CASQAGGHQETQYF. The CDR3 nucleotides read TGTGCCAGCCAGGCGGGGGGCCACCAAGAGACCCAGTACTTC. The complete variable domain, with remaining parts taken from reference TRBV5-6 and TRBJ2-5, reads DAGVTQSPTHLIKTRGQQVTLRCSPKSGHDTVSWYQQALGQGPQFIFQYYEEEERQRGNFPDRFSGHQFPNYSSELNVNALLLGDSALYLCASQAGGHQETQYFGPGTRLLVL.

The rearrangement links TRBV27 to TRBJ1-1; the D gene is possibly TRBD1 (5 bases). The CDR3 has 14 amino acids. The V end lost 0 bases, the J end lost 7 bases, and 12 bases lay between the germline ends. Germline CDR1 and CDR2: MNHEY and SMNVEV (reference sequence). CDR3 nucleotide sequence: TGTGCCAGCAGTTTATCCGGGGGGTGGAGTGAAGCTTTCTTT. Protein sequence: CASSLSGGWSEAFF.

The V call is TRBV2, the J call TRBJ2-1; the D gene is possibly TRBD2 (6 bases). V dropped 6 bases and J dropped 0 bases, with 9 bases sitting between them. This CDR3 is 14 amino acids long. CDR1 and CDR2 (germline): SNHLY, FYNNEI. CDR3 in DNA: TGTGCCAGCAGCGGGGGAACCTCCTACAATGAGCAGTTCTTC. Amino acid sequence: CASSGGTSYNEQFF.

The gene calls are TRBV27 and TRBJ2-6; D is possibly TRBD2 (5 bases). Per the germline V gene, CDR1 is MNHEY and CDR2 is SMNVEV (reference sequence). CDR3 size: 17 residues. V was trimmed by 5 bases and J by 0 bases, leaving 14 bases between them. DNA for the CDR3: TGTGCCAGCAGTCTGGAGGCCCCCGCCTCTGGGGCCAACGTCCTGACTTTC. As protein: CASSLEAPASGANVLTF.

Remarks on this clone: Because the CDR3 is missing its conserved closing phenylalanine or tryptophan, this is likely a read error. No DNA is shown, since the ends of the CDR3 on it are uncertain; the CDR3 is the one TCRdb lists. The chain has TRBV27 and TRBJ1-4; TRBD1, the table's D call, lacks a check against the DNA. The CDR3 contains 9 residues when both ends are counted. The germline V gene has CDR1 MNHEY and CDR2 SMNVEV (reference sequence). The CDR3 is CASSDRPRL.

This sequence joins TRBV6-5 and TRBJ1-6, with D perhaps matching TRBD1 (6 bases). Germline V gene lookup returns CDR1 MNHEY and CDR2 SVGAGI. The CDR3 runs to 14 residues. V dropped 7 bases and J dropped 11 bases, with 18 bases sitting between them. As DNA, the CDR3 is TGTGCCAGCAAGGGGTCGGACAGAGATACACCCCTCCACTTT. Protein product: CASKGSDRDTPLHF.

J is TRBJ2-7 and V is TRBV6-5, with D unclear. The CDR3 runs 13 residues. Germline CDR1 is MNHEY and CDR2 is SVGAGI. V shed 0 bases and J shed 6 bases, with 9 bases lying between them. The CDR3 reads CASSYSNLGEQYF. The DNA for the CDR3 is TGTGCCAGCAGTTACTCGAATCTCGGCGAGCAGTACTTC.